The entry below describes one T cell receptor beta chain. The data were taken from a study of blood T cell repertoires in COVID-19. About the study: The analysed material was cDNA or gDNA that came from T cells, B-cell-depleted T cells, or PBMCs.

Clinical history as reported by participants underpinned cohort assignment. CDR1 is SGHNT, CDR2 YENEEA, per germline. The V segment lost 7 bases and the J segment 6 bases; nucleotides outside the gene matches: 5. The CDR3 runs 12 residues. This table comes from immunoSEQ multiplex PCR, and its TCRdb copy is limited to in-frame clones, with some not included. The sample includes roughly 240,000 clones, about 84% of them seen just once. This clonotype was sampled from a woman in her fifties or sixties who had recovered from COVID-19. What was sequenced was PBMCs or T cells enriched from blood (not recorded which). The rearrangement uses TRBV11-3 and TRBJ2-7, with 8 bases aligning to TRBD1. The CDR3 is CASTSGGFEQYF. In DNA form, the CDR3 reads TGTGCCAGCACCTCAGGGGGCTTCGAGCAGTACTTC.